These 23 T cell receptor beta chains were all obtained from the same sample, sequenced in a study of T cell repertoires in cytomegalovirus infection. In TCRdb, the reads were re-called with MiXCR into one record per CDR3 protein. The sample yields 500,000 or so distinct CDR3 sequences, about 17% seen once. Specimen: CD8+ T cells from PBMCs. These TCRs come from a human donor in good health (CMV status not recorded). Some clones in this sample may be carry-over from other donors' samples.

This clonotype was seen repeatedly, ten times or more. The rearrangement links TRBV7-9 to TRBJ2-3; 7 bases are a match to TRBD1. Germline V lookup: CDR1 SEHNR, CDR2 FQNEAQ (reference sequence). Trimming at V came to 1 base and at J to 4 bases, leaving 8 bases not matched to a gene. The CDR3 has 16 residues. CDR3 region: CASSLDRRGRADTQYF. CDR3 in DNA: TGTGCCAGCAGCTTAGATCGTAGGGGGCGTGCAGATACGCAGTATTTT.

The chain employs TRBV19 and TRBJ2-7, with 9 bases identical to TRBD1. This CDR3 contains 14 residues. V dropped 9 bases and J dropped 2; count of bases not matched to a gene: 8. CDR1 and CDR2 from the germline V gene are LNHDA and SQIVND (reference sequence). CDR3 nucleotides: TGTGCCAGCAAACAGGGGGCGGTCACCTACGAGCAGTACTTC. It is translated as CASKQGAVTYEQYF.

Notes on this clonotype: Given a much more abundant clone one base away, this may be a read error. This chain uses TRBV5-1 with TRBJ1-6; D unresolved. The CDR3 runs to 13 residues. CDR1 is SGHRS and CDR2 is YFSETQ in the germline V gene. DNA of the CDR3: TGCGCCAGCAGCTTACGGAGTAATCCACCCCTCCACTTT. Amino acids: CASSLRSNPPLHF.

This clonotype was detected many times. Here the CDR3 reads CASSYGQIGGYTF. The CDR3, as DNA: TGTGCCAGCAGTTATGGACAAATTGGTGGCTACACCTTC. The V gene is TRBV6-5, the J gene TRBJ1-2; tentative D call: TRBD1 (5 bases). This CDR3 has 13 amino acids. The germline V gene has CDR1 MNHEY and CDR2 SVGAGI. V was shortened by 3 bases and J by 7 bases, with 12 bases between the two germline ends.

The rearrangement links TRBV4-2 to TRBJ1-1; 11 bases agree with TRBD1. Germline values: CDR1 LGHNA, CDR2 YNFKEQ. CDR3 length: 14 amino acids. Losses at the gene ends were 4 bases for V and 6 bases for J; bases not matched to a gene: 4. The CDR3 sequence: CASSRGQGAPEAFF. The CDR3 nucleotides read TGTGCCAGCAGCCGCGGACAGGGGGCTCCTGAAGCTTTCTTT.

This clonotype has ten or more counts. The chain is built from TRBV7-9 and TRBJ2-7; possible D gene TRBD2, 6 bases. Germline CDR1 reads SEHNR; CDR2 reads FQNEAQ (reference sequence). The CDR3 sequence is 14 residues long. V shed 3 bases and J shed 1 base, with 10 bases lying between them. CDR3 nucleotide sequence: TGTGCCAGCAGCTTGTTGACTAGATCCTACGAGCAGTACTTC. This translates into CASSLLTRSYEQYF.

This clonotype was detected a few times. The V gene is TRBV12-3 or TRBV12-4, the J gene TRBJ2-2; the match to TRBD2 covers 7 bases. The CDR3 is made up of 15 amino acids. V lost 6 bases to trimming and J lost 6 bases; unmatched junction nucleotides: 10. The CDR3 reads CASRKGGRGSGELFF. DNA of the CDR3: TGTGCCAGCAGAAAAGGCGGGAGAGGGTCCGGGGAGCTGTTTTTT.

This chain's CDR3 is CASSVPTVQGSEQYF. The CDR3, as DNA: TGTGCCAGCAGCGTGCCCACCGTACAGGGCTCCGAGCAGTACTTC. V is TRBV5-6 and J is TRBJ2-7; possibly TRBD1 for D (6 bases). In germline, CDR1 is SGHDT, CDR2 YYEEEE. The V and J ends lost 4 bases and 6 bases respectively, with 20 bases between them. The CDR3 totals 15 residues.

V and J are TRBV3-1 and TRBJ2-7, with TRBD2 matching over 9 bases. CDR3 length: 14 residues. V lost 5 bases to trimming and J lost 3 bases; unmatched junction nucleotides: 5. Germline V gene data show CDR1 as LGHDT and CDR2 as YNNKEL (reference sequence). The CDR3 DNA is TGTGCCAGCAGCAGCGGACTAGCGCTCTACGAGCAGTACTTC. Translating gives CASSSGLALYEQYF.

A few counts support this clonotype. This sequence joins TRBV6-5 and TRBJ2-7, with a possible D match to TRBD2 (6 bases). CDR3 length: 15 amino acids. Trimming cost V 2 bases and J 5 bases, with 16 bases left between them. Per the germline V gene, CDR1 is MNHEY and CDR2 is SVGAGI. In DNA form, the CDR3 reads TGTGCCAGCAGTTACGGGAGAGCGGGTTTGGACGAGCAGTACTTC. Translating it yields CASSYGRAGLDEQYF.

Worth noting for this clonotype: A much more abundant neighbour one base away suggests this may be a read error. The chain is built from TRBV10-3 and TRBJ1-1; D gene uncertain. CDR1 is ENHRY and CDR2 is SYGVKD in the germline V gene. The CDR3 totals 12 residues. V was clipped by 4 bases and J by 11 bases, with 14 bases between them. The CDR3 spells CAISGLRFWAFF. DNA of the CDR3: TGTGCCATCAGTGGTCTCAGGTTTTGGGCTTTCTTT.

This clonotype has ten or more counts. The rearrangement joins TRBV7-8 to TRBJ2-7, with TRBD2 matching over 8 bases. The V segment lost 4 bases and the J segment 6 bases; nucleotides outside the gene matches: 5. The CDR3 has 13 amino acids. The germline gives CDR1 SGHVS, CDR2 FQNEAQ. As DNA, the CDR3 is TGTGCCAGCAGCTCCGGACTAGCCGGCGAGCAGTACTTC. Amino acid sequence: CASSSGLAGEQYF.

This clonotype showed up many times. The J gene is TRBJ2-1, the V gene TRBV28; 9 nucleotides match TRBD2. The J segment lost 7 bases and the V segment lost 6 bases, leaving 16 bases of the junction unmatched. The CDR3 contains 17 residues. Per germline, CDR1 MDHEN and CDR2 SYDVKM. Here the CDR3 reads CASSPLVEAGGGNEQFF. The CDR3 DNA reads as TGTGCCAGCAGCCCCCTCGTAGAAGCGGGAGGTGGTAATGAGCAGTTCTTC. Using reference TRBV28 and TRBJ2-1 for the parts outside the CDR3, the full variable domain is DVKVTQSSRYLVKRTGEKVFLECVQDMDHENMFWYRQDPGLGLRLIYFSYDVKMKEKGDIPEGYSVSREKKERFSLILESASTNQTSMYLCASSPLVEAGGGNEQFFGPGTRLTVL.

This clonotype has only a few counts. The rearrangement uses TRBV10-3 and TRBJ1-2; TRBD1 might be the D (6 bases). CDR1 is ENHRY and CDR2 is SYGVKD in the germline V gene. The ends were cut back, 11 bases at V and 0 bases at J, with 16 bases in the middle. The CDR3 consists of 14 residues. CDR3 nucleotides: TGTGCCGGAGCTGGGGACACTACTAACTATGGCTACACCTTC. Translated: CAGAGDTTNYGYTF.

This clonotype was found a few times. This rearrangement joins TRBV5-4 to TRBJ1-3; D gene unclear. The V end lost 3 bases, the J end lost 4 bases, and 17 bases lay between the germline ends. CDR1 and CDR2 (germline): SGHNT, YYREEE (reference sequence). The CDR3 loop spans 16 amino acids. This CDR3 reads CASSCRTGSAGNTIYF. The CDR3 region has the DNA TGTGCCAGCAGCTGTCGCACGGGCTCTGCGGGAAACACCATATATTTT.

This clonotype was counted only a few times. The V and J genes are TRBV3-1 and TRBJ2-5; D call uncertain. The CDR3 spans 12 residues. Germline lookup yields CDR1 LGHDT and CDR2 YNNKEL (reference sequence). V lost 0 bases and J 3 bases, leaving 2 bases between the germline ends. The CDR3 region is CASSQDEETQYF. For the CDR3, the DNA is TGTGCCAGCAGCCAAGATGAAGAGACCCAGTACTTC.

The chain links TRBV29-1 to TRBJ2-3; 10 bases map to TRBD2. The germline gives CDR1 SQVTM, CDR2 ANQGSEA. CDR3 length equals 13 residues. V dropped 4 bases and J dropped 4; count of bases not matched to a gene: 2. This chain's CDR3 is CSVVLAGADTQYF. In nucleotides, the CDR3 is TGCAGCGTTGTGCTAGCGGGAGCAGATACGCAGTATTTT.

The rearrangement uses TRBV4-2 and TRBJ1-2; D possibly corresponds to TRBD1 (6 bases). Germline CDR1 LGHNA, CDR2 YNFKEQ. V lost 1 base, J lost 5 bases, and 14 bases lay in between. This CDR3 comprises 15 residues. The CDR3 region has the DNA TGTGCCAGCAGCCAAGGAGACAGGTTCCTTTATGGCTACACCTTC. Protein: CASSQGDRFLYGYTF.

This clonotype appeared a few times. J is TRBJ2-7 and V is TRBV30, with 8 bases identical to TRBD1. The junction had 11 bases not matched to a gene; V was cut back by 0 bases and J by 4 bases. The CDR3 consists of 16 residues. In germline, CDR1 is GTSNPN, CDR2 SVGIG (reference sequence). CDR3 DNA sequence: TGTGCCTGGAGTGTTCCCCCCGCGGGGACAGGATACGAGCAGTACTTC. Its translation is CAWSVPPAGTGYEQYF.

The chain couples TRBV7-3 to TRBJ2-1; 15 bases fit TRBD2. V shed 3 bases and J 4 bases; nucleotides not matched to a gene: 4. This CDR3 has 17 amino acids. CDR1 and CDR2 from the germline V gene are SGHTA and FQGTGA. The CDR3 loop is CASSLGLAGGKYNEQFF. Written as DNA, the CDR3 is TGTGCCAGCAGCTTGGGACTAGCGGGGGGTAAATACAATGAGCAGTTCTTC.

There are many counts of this clonotype. The chain joins TRBV28 to TRBJ2-7; D possibly corresponds to TRBD1 (6 bases). Germline V gene lookup returns CDR1 MDHEN and CDR2 SYDVKM. Trimming cost V 6 bases and J 4 bases, with 22 bases left between them. The CDR3 runs 16 residues. CDR3: CASSPLGGGFEYEQYF. The CDR3 region has the DNA TGTGCCAGCAGCCCCCTAGGGGGTGGATTTGAATACGAGCAGTACTTC.

This clonotype showed up many times. The rearrangement links TRBV11-1 to TRBJ2-1; D is ambiguous. CDR3 length: 16 residues. V lost 11 bases to trimming and J lost 4 bases, with 24 bases between them. CDR1 SGHAT and CDR2 FQDESV come from the germline V gene (reference sequence). CDR3 in amino acids: CASQQLWSRSYNEQFF. In DNA, the CDR3 is TGTGCCTCACAGCAGCTGTGGAGCCGGAGTTACAATGAGCAGTTCTTC.

To note about this clonotype: One junction end does not reproduce the germline sequence, and a read error may be involved. This chain connects TRBV27 to TRBJ2-2, with a possible D match to TRBD2 (5 bases). In germline, CDR1 is MNHEY, CDR2 SMNVEV (reference sequence). The CDR3 contains 14 residues. CDR3 DNA sequence: TGTGCCAGCAGCCCAGCTAGGATCACCGGGGAGCTGGTTTTT. It translates to CASSPARITGELVF.